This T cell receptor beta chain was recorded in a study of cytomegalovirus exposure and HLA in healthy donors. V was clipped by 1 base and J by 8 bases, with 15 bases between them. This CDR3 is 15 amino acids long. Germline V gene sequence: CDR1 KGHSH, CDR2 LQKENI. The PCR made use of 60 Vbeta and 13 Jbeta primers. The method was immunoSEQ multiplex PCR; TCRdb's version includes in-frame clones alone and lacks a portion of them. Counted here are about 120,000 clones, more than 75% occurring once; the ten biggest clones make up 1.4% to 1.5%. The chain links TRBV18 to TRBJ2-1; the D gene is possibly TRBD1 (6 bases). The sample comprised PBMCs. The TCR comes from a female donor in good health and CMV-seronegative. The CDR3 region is CASSPRVQGLHEQFF. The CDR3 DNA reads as TGTGCCAGCTCACCACGGGTACAGGGTCTGCATGAGCAGTTCTTC.